These 15 T cell receptor beta chains came from one sample sequenced in a study of blood T cell repertoires in COVID-19. Assay used: immunoSEQ multiplex PCR; TCRdb lists only in-frame clones, some missing. The repertoire holds hundreds of thousands of clones, with about 88% as singletons. Sequenced sample: peripheral blood. The receptors here all came from a woman in her thirties or forties who had recovered from COVID-19.

The chain couples TRBV19 to TRBJ2-3; a possible D gene is TRBD2 (6 bases). V was pared by 5 bases and J by 5 bases, with 11 bases between. The CDR3 is 13 residues long. Germline V gives CDR1 LNHDA, CDR2 SQIVND (reference sequence). CDR3 in DNA: TGTGCCAGTAGTTCGGCGGGGCGAGATACGCAGTATTTT. Its protein product is CASSSAGRDTQYF.

This clone has just one count. The chain combines TRBV27 with TRBJ2-7; 7 positions match TRBD1. The CDR3 is made up of 13 amino acids. CDR1 is MNHEY, CDR2 SMNVEV, per germline (reference sequence). Unmatched junction bases numbered 11, after V lost 10 bases and J lost 5 bases. The CDR3 region is CATHTGTANEQYF. CDR3 nucleotide sequence: TGTGCCACCCACACCGGGACAGCTAACGAGCAGTACTTC.

The chain couples TRBV5-1 to TRBJ2-3; 11 positions agree with TRBD2. V was pared by 0 bases and J by 4 bases, with 4 bases of the junction left unmatched. This CDR3 is built from 16 residues. Germline assignment: CDR1 SGHRS and CDR2 YFSETQ. In nucleotides, the CDR3 is TGCGCCAGCAGCTTGGATCTAGCGGGAGGACCAGATACGCAGTATTTT. The encoded protein is CASSLDLAGGPDTQYF.

The rearrangement uses TRBV11-2 and TRBJ1-2; unclear D gene. Deletions cut 1 base from V and 7 bases from J, with 7 bases between. The germline V gene encodes CDR1 SGHAT and CDR2 FQNNGV. The CDR3 spans 12 residues. CDR3 DNA: TGTGCCAGCAGCTTAGGCCCGGGTGGCTACACCTTC. Translating it yields CASSLGPGGYTF. Full variable domain (rest looked up from reference TRBV11-2 and TRBJ1-2): EAGVAQSPRYKIIEKRQSVAFWCNPISGHATLYWYQQILGQGPKLLIQFQNNGVVDDSQLPKDRFSAERLKGVDSTLKIQPAKLEDSAVYLCASSLGPGGYTFGSGTRLTVV.

V gene TRBV4-2 combines with J gene TRBJ1-4; a weak D match, TRBD1 (5 bases). V was clipped by 0 bases and J by 7 bases, with 15 bases between them. There are 16 residues in the CDR3. Germline loops: CDR1 LGHNA, CDR2 YNFKEQ. The CDR3 DNA reads as TGTGCCAGCAGCCAAGAAGGGGAAGGTTTGGGTGAAAAACTGTTTTTT. It codes for CASSQEGEGLGEKLFF.

This clone was recorded once. This chain uses TRBV6-5 with TRBJ1-2; perhaps TRBD1 as D (5 bases). Per germline, CDR1 MNHEY and CDR2 SVGAGI. Trimming left V 5 bases short and J 7 bases short, with 14 bases between. The CDR3 consists of 13 residues. The CDR3 nucleotides are TGTGCCAGCAGTCGTAGGGGAGGAGGTGGCTACACCTTC. It codes for CASSRRGGGGYTF.

This clone came up a few times. J is TRBJ1-5 and V is TRBV6-1, with unresolved D. Trimming shortened V by 2 bases and J by 2 bases, and 16 bases separated the two germline ends. The CDR3 spans 17 residues. From germline, CDR1 is MNHNS and CDR2 SASEGT. Written as DNA, the CDR3 is TGTGCCAGCAGTGAATTTTCGCGTCGGAGTGGCAATCAGCCCCAGCATTTT. It yields the protein CASSEFSRRSGNQPQHF.

The V and J genes are TRBV7-2 and TRBJ2-7; 15 nucleotides match TRBD2. CDR1 and CDR2 from the germline V gene are SGHTA and FQGNSA. This CDR3 comprises 17 residues. J was trimmed by 5 bases and V by 5 bases; bases with no gene match: 10. The CDR3 DNA reads as TGTGCCAGCAGCGCCGGGACTAGCGGGAGGCCGCTGGACGAGCAGTACTTC. Protein: CASSAGTSGRPLDEQYF.

V is TRBV5-5 and J is TRBJ2-1; TRBD2 matches 8 bases. Germline CDR1 is SGHKS and CDR2 is YYEKEE (reference sequence). V trimming: 3 bases; J trimming: 9 bases; junction bases outside the gene matches: 5. CDR3 length equals 13 residues. The CDR3 bases are TGTGCCAGCAGCTCCGGGGGGGGCGCTGAGCAGTTCTTC. This gives the protein CASSSGGGAEQFF.

CDR3 loop: CASKVTSGKVGENEQFF. The CDR3 coding sequence is TGTGCCAGCAAGGTGACTAGCGGGAAAGTAGGGGAGAATGAGCAGTTCTTC. This chain links TRBV7-2 with TRBJ2-1; 11 bases are shared with TRBD2. Per the germline V gene, CDR1 is SGHTA and CDR2 is FQGNSA. The CDR3 contains 17 residues. V lost 7 bases, J lost 7 bases, and 15 bases stayed unmatched.

The chain employs TRBV11-3 and TRBJ2-7; D not certain. Trimming stripped 0 bases from V and 2 bases from J, with 8 bases between. Looked up from germline, CDR1 is SGHNT and CDR2 is YENEEA. CDR3 length equals 14 residues. CDR3 sequence: CASSLESQAYEQYF. DNA of the CDR3: TGTGCCAGCAGCTTAGAATCTCAGGCCTACGAGCAGTACTTC.

The chain recombines TRBV28 with TRBJ2-7; 9 bases line up with TRBD2. The CDR3 length is 14 residues. Germline CDR1 MDHEN, CDR2 SYDVKM. J gave up 0 bases and V 6 bases, and 3 bases lay outside the gene matches. This CDR3 reads CASSLAGASYEQYF. In DNA form, the CDR3 reads TGTGCCAGCAGCTTAGCGGGGGCCTCCTACGAGCAGTACTTC.

The chain uses TRBV6-2 or TRBV6-3 and TRBJ2-7; TRBD2 matches 12 bases. V was clipped by 5 bases and J by 5 bases; unmatched bases: 7. Looked up from germline, CDR1 is MNHEY and CDR2 is SVGEGT. The length of the CDR3 is 15 residues. The CDR3 DNA reads as TGTGCCAGCAGTGCCTGGACTAGCGGGACCGACGAGCAGTACTTC. As protein: CASSAWTSGTDEQYF.

The chain is built from TRBV12-1 and TRBJ2-7; the table's TRBD2 call for D was not verified on the DNA. TRBV12-1 is a recognized pseudogene. The CDR3 sequence is 15 residues long. This CDR3 reads CARQASKAGSYEQYF. As DNA, the CDR3 is TGTGCCAGGCAAGCGTCTAAGGCGGGCTCCTACGAGCAGTACTTC.

V usage is TRBV7-2 and J usage is TRBJ1-5; the D gene is possibly TRBD1 (5 bases). Germline V gene sequence: CDR1 SGHTA, CDR2 FQGNSA. There are 14 residues in the CDR3. Trimming cost V 5 bases and J 2 bases, with 10 bases left between them. CDR3 bases: TGTGCCAGCAGCCAAGACAGCCGCAATCAGCCCCAGCATTTT. Its translation: CASSQDSRNQPQHF.